One sample yielded the 28 T cell receptor beta chains listed below, sequenced in a study of lymphopenia after photon versus proton radiotherapy (dated by TCRdb to between 2019 and 2020). Libraries were built with the immunoSEQ multiplex PCR assay. TCRdb retrieved this table from immuneACCESS and kept in-frame rearrangements only. Not all clones are present; in checked studies, unresolved V genes account for under half, and no reason is known for the remainder. The sample table records just over 25,000 clones; 75% to 90% of these occur just once. The ten top clones hold roughly 5.2% of the sample. The input for sequencing was peripheral blood, taken from a patient treated with photon-based radiotherapy. These receptors were obtained from a man aged 25-45 years with gastric cancer.

This chain uses TRBV5-4 with TRBJ2-7; TRBD1 matches at 7 bases. Germline V gene lookup returns CDR1 SGHNT and CDR2 YYREEE (reference sequence). V trimming: 0 bases; J trimming: 2 bases; junction bases outside the gene matches: 5. The CDR3 has 15 amino acids. CDR3 sequence: CASSLGPGGTYEQYF. The CDR3 nucleotides read TGTGCCAGCAGCTTGGGTCCAGGGGGAACCTACGAGCAGTACTTC.

The chain couples TRBV5-5 to TRBJ2-7, with D possibly matching TRBD1 (5 bases). The CDR3 is 15 residues long. Germline V CDR1 and CDR2: SGHKS, YYEKEE (reference sequence). With 1 base removed from V and 5 bases from J, the gap between germline ends came to 16 bases. CDR3 nucleotides: TGTGCCAGCAGCTTGCAGGGTCTATATCGCGACGAGCAGTACTTC. It is translated as CASSLQGLYRDEQYF.

The genes are TRBV25-1 and TRBJ2-1; TRBD1 matches 7 bases. The CDR3 consists of 15 residues. V lost 4 bases to trimming and J lost 5 bases; unmatched junction nucleotides: 8. The germline CDR1 and CDR2 sequences are MGHDK and SYGVNS. The CDR3 DNA reads TGTGCCAGCAGTGCCTCCGGGACAGTAAACAATGAGCAGTTCTTC. This sequence encodes CASSASGTVNNEQFF.

The genes are TRBV18 and TRBJ2-4; D may correspond to TRBD1 or TRBD2 (5 bases each). CDR3 length: 12 amino acids. The germline V gene encodes CDR1 KGHSH and CDR2 LQKENI. Trimming pared 2 bases from V and 6 bases from J, leaving 5 bases between. The CDR3 is CASSPGGNIQYF. DNA for the CDR3: TGTGCCAGCTCACCAGGGGGAAACATTCAGTACTTC.

V usage is TRBV7-9 and J usage is TRBJ2-3; TRBD1 might be the D (5 bases). Germline CDR1 and CDR2: SEHNR and FQNEAQ (reference sequence). The CDR3 has 16 amino acids. The germline V and J ends were trimmed by 5 bases and 0 bases, with 15 bases remaining between them. CDR3 nucleotides: TGTGCCAGCAGCCCCCAGACAGTCTCCAGCACAGATACGCAGTATTTT. As protein: CASSPQTVSSTDTQYF.

The V call is TRBV5-1, the J call TRBJ1-4; TRBD1 agrees at 11 bases. The V gene's germline CDR1 is SGHRS and CDR2 YFSETQ. Germline trimming cut 0 bases from V and 7 bases from J; bases unmatched to any gene: 2. There are 15 residues in the CDR3. In nucleotides, the CDR3 is TGCGCCAGCAGCTTGGGGACAGGGGGCTTTGAAAAACTGTTTTTT. The encoded protein is CASSLGTGGFEKLFF.

This clone appeared a single time. The chain employs TRBV6-5 and TRBJ2-7; 7 positions agree with TRBD1. The CDR3 consists of 13 residues. After removal of 6 bases from V and 3 bases from J, the junction contained 5 bases not matched to a gene. Germline V gives CDR1 MNHEY, CDR2 SVGAGI. The CDR3 DNA follows: TGTGCCAGCAGCCTTCACAGGGGCTACGAGCAGTACTTC. Translating gives CASSLHRGYEQYF.

The chain combines TRBV25-1 with TRBJ2-1; the D gene is possibly TRBD2 (6 bases). CDR3 length equals 18 residues. The V end lost 0 bases, the J end lost 6 bases, and 21 bases lay between the germline ends. Germline V gene lookup returns CDR1 MGHDK and CDR2 SYGVNS. The DNA of the CDR3 is TGTGCCAGCAGTGAATATTCCTATCTAGCGAGAGGGGTCAATGAGCAGTTCTTC. Protein product: CASSEYSYLARGVNEQFF.

The V gene is TRBV7-9, the J gene TRBJ2-5; tentatively, D is TRBD1 (6 bases). This CDR3 region has 16 residues. V shed 2 bases and J shed 5 bases, with 18 bases lying between them. Germline lookup yields CDR1 SEHNR and CDR2 FQNEAQ (reference sequence). CDR3 region: CASSLRGQGRGETQYF. CDR3 nucleotides: TGTGCCAGCAGCTTACGGGGTCAGGGGCGCGGGGAGACCCAGTACTTC.

This chain links TRBV2 with TRBJ2-7; D may be TRBD1 (6 bases). The CDR3 spans 15 residues. Germline CDR1 SNHLY, CDR2 FYNNEI. The ends were cut back, 7 bases at V and 3 bases at J, with 19 bases in the middle. The CDR3 sequence is CASIDPGVSYYEQYF. The CDR3 DNA reads as TGTGCCAGCATCGACCCAGGGGTAAGCTACTACGAGCAGTACTTC.

V and J are TRBV5-5 and TRBJ2-7; D could derive from TRBD1 or TRBD2 (5 bases each). This CDR3 is built from 16 residues. V dropped 0 bases and J dropped 0 bases, with 13 bases sitting between them. CDR1 is SGHKS, CDR2 YYEKEE, per germline (reference sequence). This CDR3 is CASSLERGPRSYEQYF. CDR3 DNA: TGTGCCAGCAGCTTGGAACGGGGACCCCGCTCCTACGAGCAGTACTTC.

The V and J genes are TRBV10-3 and TRBJ2-3; 15 bases map to TRBD2. Germline-derived CDR1 and CDR2 are ENHRY and SYGVKD. V dropped 3 bases and J dropped 2; count of bases not matched to a gene: 6. The CDR3 has 18 amino acids. The CDR3 here is CAISEPGLAGGLTDTQYF. In DNA, the CDR3 is TGTGCCATCAGTGAACCGGGACTAGCGGGGGGCCTCACAGATACGCAGTATTTT.

The genes are TRBV27 and TRBJ1-5, with D possibly TRBD1 on 6 matching bases. Germline-derived CDR1 and CDR2 are MNHEY and SMNVEV (reference sequence). The CDR3 extends over 15 amino acids. Trimming shortened V by 6 bases and J by 5 bases, and 17 bases separated the two germline ends. CDR3: CASSPRGGLDQPQHF. The CDR3 region has the DNA TGTGCCAGCAGCCCCCGGGGGGGGCTCGATCAGCCCCAGCATTTT.

This clone was detected a few times. The chain is built from TRBV5-4 and TRBJ2-6, with TRBD1 identical over 11 bases. CDR3 size: 16 residues. Germline V gene lookup returns CDR1 SGHNT and CDR2 YYREEE (reference sequence). The trim removed 4 bases at V and 3 bases at J, leaving 3 bases unmatched. The CDR3 DNA reads TGTGCCAGCAGCGGACAGGGGGCTTATGGGGCCAACGTCCTGACTTTC. Translating gives CASSGQGAYGANVLTF.

This clone was detected only a few times. V and J are TRBV6-5 and TRBJ2-3; D call uncertain. The CDR3 is made up of 13 amino acids. Germline V gene data show CDR1 as MNHEY and CDR2 as SVGAGI. Trimming shortened V by 0 bases and J by 4 bases, and 5 bases separated the two germline ends. In DNA, the CDR3 is TGTGCCAGCAGTTACTCGCTGGCAGATACGCAGTATTTT. Translated, it gives CASSYSLADTQYF.

V gene TRBV5-4 combines with J gene TRBJ1-1, with TRBD1 identical over 7 bases. V gave up 3 bases and J gave up 1 base; unmatched junction bases: 9. The CDR3 is 16 amino acids. Germline V lookup: CDR1 SGHNT, CDR2 YYREEE (reference sequence). The CDR3 coding sequence is TGTGCCAGCAGCTCGGGAGGGGGCGCGAGGAACACTGAAGCTTTCTTT. Translation: CASSSGGGARNTEAFF.

This clone was seen once. The chain is built from TRBV19 and TRBJ1-5; D not certain. Per germline, CDR1 LNHDA and CDR2 SQIVND (reference sequence). Trimming took off 5 bases at V and 0 bases at J, with 8 bases between the two ends. The CDR3 length is 14 residues. The CDR3 region is CASSRYNSNQPQHF. The CDR3 DNA is TGTGCCAGTAGTCGGTACAATAGCAATCAGCCCCAGCATTTT.

The chain is built from TRBV28 and TRBJ1-6; TRBD1 matches 9 bases. V trimming: 7 bases; J trimming: 14 bases; junction bases outside the gene matches: 12. Germline V gene lookup returns CDR1 MDHEN and CDR2 SYDVKM. This CDR3 spans 14 amino acids. This chain's CDR3 is CASTVPGQGLALHF. CDR3 coding DNA: TGTGCCAGCACTGTCCCGGGACAGGGCCTGGCCCTCCACTTT.

The rearrangement uses TRBV11-2 and TRBJ2-1, with 11 positions matching TRBD2. After removal of 5 bases from V and 3 bases from J, the junction contained 3 bases not matched to a gene. Germline assignment: CDR1 SGHAT and CDR2 FQNNGV. The CDR3 covers 15 residues. DNA of the CDR3: TGTGCCAGCAGCGAAGGGACTAGCGGCTACAATGAGCAGTTCTTC. As protein: CASSEGTSGYNEQFF.

The chain recombines TRBV6-1 with TRBJ2-7; D possibly corresponds to TRBD2 (5 bases). V lost 7 bases and J lost 2, with 12 bases in between. The germline V gene has CDR1 MNHNS and CDR2 SASEGT. The CDR3 length is 13 residues. Here the CDR3 DNA reads TGTGCCAGCACTAGCCCCGGCCCCTACGAGCAGTACTTC. Amino acids: CASTSPGPYEQYF.

This chain links TRBV6-5 with TRBJ2-7; no clear D gene. V was trimmed by 5 bases and J by 2 bases, leaving 7 bases between them. From germline, CDR1 is MNHEY and CDR2 SVGAGI. CDR3 length equals 12 residues. DNA of the CDR3: TGTGCCAGCAGTCCGACACCCTACGAGCAGTACTTC. Translation: CASSPTPYEQYF.

This chain uses TRBV11-1 with TRBJ2-2, with 8 positions matching TRBD1. Germline loops: CDR1 SGHAT, CDR2 FQDESV (reference sequence). The V gene end was trimmed by 4 bases and the J gene end by 0 bases; junction bases not matched to a gene: 4. This CDR3 is 16 amino acids long. CDR3 coding DNA: TGTGCCAGCAGCTGGGGACAGGCCGCGAACACCGGGGAGCTGTTTTTT. It codes for CASSWGQAANTGELFF.

The count of this clone is one. The chain has TRBV2 and TRBJ1-2; maybe TRBD1 (6 bases). The V and J ends lost 6 bases and 4 bases respectively, with 12 bases between them. The CDR3 consists of 13 residues. Germline V gives CDR1 SNHLY, CDR2 FYNNEI. This chain's CDR3 is CASRAGEGYGYTF. CDR3 sequence (DNA): TGTGCCAGCAGGGCAGGGGAGGGCTATGGCTACACCTTC.

The chain joins TRBV5-6 to TRBJ1-2, with 11 positions matching TRBD1. Unmatched junction bases numbered 11, after V lost 4 bases and J lost 3 bases. Germline V CDR1 and CDR2: SGHDT, YYEEEE. The CDR3 spans 17 residues. DNA for the CDR3: TGTGCCAGCAGCCTCCCGGACAGGGGGCGATCCTACTATGGCTACACCTTC. Translating it yields CASSLPDRGRSYYGYTF.

This chain uses TRBV6-1 with TRBJ1-5; TRBD1 aligns across 8 bases. With 4 bases clipped from V and 2 bases from J, the junction kept 1 base outside the gene matches. Germline CDR1 MNHNS, CDR2 SASEGT. The CDR3 is 14 amino acids. CDR3 sequence (DNA): TGTGCCAGCAGTGCGACAGGGGGCAATCAGCCCCAGCATTTT. Translated: CASSATGGNQPQHF.

The table lists this clone with a few counts. The chain links TRBV19 to TRBJ1-5, with D uncertain. Germline V gene data show CDR1 as LNHDA and CDR2 as SQIVND (reference sequence). V lost 7 bases to trimming and J lost 0 bases, with 10 bases between them. This CDR3 comprises 14 residues. The CDR3 nucleotides read TGTGCCAGTACGCAGAGAAATAGCAATCAGCCCCAGCATTTT. This codes for CASTQRNSNQPQHF.

The chain uses TRBV2 and TRBJ2-3; D call uncertain. This CDR3 has 17 residues. Trimming pared 2 bases from V and 1 base from J, leaving 16 bases between. The germline V gene has CDR1 SNHLY and CDR2 FYNNEI. The CDR3 region has the DNA TGTGCCAGCAGTGAAAGGACCCACCCGAGAGGCACAGATACGCAGTATTTT. Residues: CASSERTHPRGTDTQYF. Full variable domain (missing parts from reference TRBV2 and TRBJ2-3): EPEVTQTPSHQVTQMGQEVILRCVPISNHLYFYWYRQILGQKVEFLVSFYNNEISEKSEIFDDQFSVERPDGSNFTLKIRSTKLEDSAMYFCASSERTHPRGTDTQYFGPGTRLTVL.

The chain combines TRBV6-4 with TRBJ2-3; 12 nucleotides agree with TRBD2. V was pared by 3 bases and J by 3 bases, with 1 base of the junction left unmatched. Per the germline V gene, CDR1 is MRHNA and CDR2 is SNTAGT. CDR3 length: 15 amino acids. This CDR3 is CASSEGTSGTDTQYF. DNA of the CDR3: TGTGCCAGCAGTGAGGGGACTAGCGGGACAGATACGCAGTATTTT.